This TCR beta chain was profiled in a study of regulatory T cells in long-lasting Graves disease. Time point reported: persistent/refractory GD, antithyroid drugs over 5 years with positive TRAb. The TCR library was made from RNA that had been extracted from PBMCs in TRIzol. There are 17 residues in the CDR3. CDR1 is SGHAT, CDR2 FQNNGV, per germline. V lost 4 bases, J lost 3 bases, and 18 bases lay in between. Points on this clonotype: This may be a read error, as it is one base from a much larger clone.

For TCR beta, libraries came from iRepertoire HTBI primers and Arm-PCR of CDR3 regions. Using its own MiXCR run on the multiplex PCR reads, TCRdb lists one record per CDR3 protein. This sample has about 290,000 distinct CDR3 sequences; around 23% occur once, and the top ten carry more than 50%. V is TRBV11-2 and J is TRBJ2-2; D tentatively reads TRBD1 or TRBD2 (7 bases each). This clonotype was sampled from a female donor with Graves disease. The material was peripheral blood mononuclear cells (PBMCs), obtained when the disease was refractory, from a patient treated with antithyroid drugs. CDR3 amino acids: CASSSFRGGAHTGELFF. CDR3 nucleotide sequence: TGTGCCAGCAGCTCCTTCAGGGGGGGAGCGCACACCGGGGAGCTGTTTTTT.